The 14 T cell receptor beta chains reported below all come from one sample, sequenced in a study of response to subunit inactivated influenza vaccine. TCRdb independently ran MiXCR on the RT-PCR reads; one entry per CDR3 protein. The table has roughly 780,000 distinct CDR3 sequences, about 18% seen once. The sequencing here drew on PBMCs from blood, taken roughly 5 days after vaccination. The receptors stem from a man aged 50-60 years who received an inactivated influenza vaccine.

The table lists this clonotype with a count of one. Because the CDR3's place on the DNA is in doubt, the DNA is left out and the CDR3 is given as listed by TCRdb. V is TRBV6-5 and J is TRBJ1-3. The germline CDR1 and CDR2 sequences are MNHEY and SVGAGI. Including both end residues, the CDR3 is 14 amino acids long. The CDR3 region is CASILDNSGNTIYF.

In its sample, this clonotype was seen a few times. The chain employs TRBV15 and TRBJ2-6; the match to TRBD1 covers 7 bases. The CDR3 is made up of 16 amino acids. V gave up 7 bases and J gave up 0 bases; unmatched junction bases: 6. Germline V lookup: CDR1 LNHNV, CDR2 YYDKDF (reference sequence). The CDR3 spells CATNTGQTSGANVLTF. CDR3 in DNA: TGTGCCACCAATACGGGACAGACCTCTGGGGCCAACGTCCTGACTTTC.

This clonotype was observed a handful of times. The chain is built from TRBV20-1 and TRBJ1-1; D remains unclear. V was trimmed by 1 base and J by 8 bases, leaving 8 bases between them. CDR3 length: 11 amino acids. From germline, CDR1 is DFQATT and CDR2 SNEGSKA (reference sequence). The CDR3 DNA follows: TGCAGTGCTAGAGCATCGGGGGAAGCTTTCTTT. Amino acids: CSARASGEAFF.

The chain carries TRBV2 and TRBJ2-7, with 8 bases aligning to TRBD2. The CDR3 extends over 13 amino acids. Germline values: CDR1 SNHLY, CDR2 FYNNEI. V was clipped by 8 bases and J by 4 bases; unmatched bases: 7. CDR3 sequence: CASSTGGGYEQYF. The DNA for the CDR3 is TGTGCCAGCTCGACTGGCGGGGGGTACGAGCAGTACTTC.

Ten or more counts support this clonotype. V gene TRBV12-3 or TRBV12-4 combines with J gene TRBJ1-6; 9 positions match TRBD1. Trimming cost V 6 bases and J 4 bases; bases outside gene matches: 4. The CDR3 covers 15 residues. CDR3: CASSGDRGYNSPLHF. CDR3 in DNA: TGTGCCAGCAGCGGTGACAGGGGGTATAATTCACCCCTCCACTTT.

This clonotype occurred a few times. V is TRBV3-1 and J is TRBJ1-1; D uncertain. This CDR3 contains 17 residues. V was trimmed by 4 bases and J by 1 base, leaving 19 bases between them. CDR1 is LGHDT and CDR2 is YNNKEL in the germline V gene (reference sequence). Here the CDR3 reads CASSPAGTAPKNTEAFF. The CDR3 DNA follows: TGTGCCAGCAGCCCCGCGGGCACCGCCCCTAAGAACACTGAAGCTTTCTTT.

The sample holds a few counts of this clonotype. The rearrangement uses TRBV4-1 and TRBJ1-3; D is undetermined. Germline values: CDR1 MGHRA, CDR2 YSYEKL. The ends were cut back, 0 bases at V and 0 bases at J, with 6 bases in the middle. CDR3 length equals 15 residues. The CDR3 nucleotides are TGCGCCAGCAGCCAAGATGCAAACTCTGGAAACACCATATATTTT. Translation: CASSQDANSGNTIYF.

This clonotype was detected a few times. The rearrangement uses TRBV5-5 and TRBJ2-3; D is undetermined. The CDR3 sequence is 15 residues long. CDR1 is SGHKS, CDR2 YYEKEE, per germline (reference sequence). V dropped 4 bases and J dropped 0 bases, with 12 bases sitting between them. The DNA of the CDR3 is TGTGCCAGCAGCCGGCAGGTTGCTAGCACAGATACGCAGTATTTT. It codes for CASSRQVASTDTQYF.

This clonotype was detected many times. V gene TRBV12-3 or TRBV12-4 combines with J gene TRBJ2-3; 8 nucleotides line up with TRBD2. The CDR3 consists of 14 residues. After removal of 6 bases from V and 7 bases from J, the junction contained 9 bases not matched to a gene. The CDR3 DNA is TGTGCCAGCAGCACGGGGGGGAGTCGCTATACGCAGTATTTT. This codes for CASSTGGSRYTQYF.

This chain links TRBV6-2 or TRBV6-3 with TRBJ2-6, with D perhaps TRBD1 (5 bases). The CDR3 has 16 residues. Trimming shortened V by 5 bases and J by 1 base, and 12 bases separated the two germline ends. Per the germline V gene, CDR1 is MNHEY and CDR2 is SVGEGT. CDR3 residues: CASSTIYRSGANVLTF. As DNA, the CDR3 is TGTGCCAGCAGTACAATCTACAGGTCTGGGGCCAACGTCCTGACTTTC.

Only a few counts were recorded for this clonotype. The J gene is TRBJ1-1, the V gene TRBV7-2; D not resolved. This CDR3 comprises 15 residues. Trimming pared 8 bases from V and 0 bases from J, leaving 16 bases between. CDR1 is SGHTA, CDR2 FQGNSA, per germline. The DNA of the CDR3 is TGTGCCAGCGGTCGGTGGAGGGCTCTGAACACTGAAGCTTTCTTT. Translated: CASGRWRALNTEAFF.

Many counts were recorded for this clonotype. V and J are TRBV20-1 and TRBJ2-7, with TRBD2 matching 9 bases. CDR1 DFQATT and CDR2 SNEGSKA come from the germline V gene (reference sequence). The CDR3 has 14 residues. Germline trimming cut 0 bases from V and 3 bases from J; bases unmatched to any gene: 3. The CDR3 loop is CSARDPSGVYEQYF. In DNA, the CDR3 is TGCAGTGCTAGAGATCCTAGCGGGGTCTACGAGCAGTACTTC.

The rearrangement uses TRBV5-5 and TRBJ2-1; a weak D match, TRBD2 (5 bases). Germline V gene data show CDR1 as SGHKS and CDR2 as YYEKEE (reference sequence). V gave up 4 bases and J gave up 2 bases, with 19 bases separating them. The length of the CDR3 is 17 residues. CDR3 in DNA: TGTGCCAGCAGCCCTTTAACCCGCCCGGGAACCTACAATGAGCAGTTCTTC. This sequence encodes CASSPLTRPGTYNEQFF.

The chain is built from TRBV5-1 and TRBJ1-1, with 9 bases matching TRBD1. V shed 4 bases, J shed 7 bases, and the junction held 2 bases outside the gene matches. This CDR3 spans 12 amino acids. Germline V lookup: CDR1 SGHRS, CDR2 YFSETQ. CDR3 DNA sequence: TGCGCCAGCAGCCGGGACAGGGTTGAAGCTTTCTTT. It translates to CASSRDRVEAFF.